This entry features one T cell receptor beta chain sequence. The antigen this receptor binds is unknown. No much larger clone exists at a distance of one base, and base qualities are not known. The sample originates from a study of cytomegalovirus exposure and HLA in healthy donors (dated 2017 in TCRdb). A note on the overall study: According to a later analysis, the 120 validation repertoires were produced on the same platform as the roughly 720 repertoires of the first cohort. Besides the first cohort of 666 subjects, a separate validation cohort made up of roughly 120 different subjects was used. High-throughput TCR immunosequencing, statistical association of individual TCRs with disease status, and machine learning were combined to predict cytomegalovirus infection status. The study was designed to test whether signatures of past pathogen exposure could be identified by cataloging public T cell receptors. What the study reported, not specific to this receptor: The study listed approximately 150 TCR beta chains as associated with cytomegalovirus. Three of the identified cytomegalovirus-associated TCR beta chains were confirmed in vitro to be specific for cytomegalovirus antigens. The authors suggested that the approach could potentially be extended to other disease states and immunological phenotypes. Cytomegalovirus status was reported to be diagnosed by the classifier with high specificity and sensitivity in both the original and validation cohorts. Of the cluster scores, approximately 94% were above 0 in a later analysis, which found that TCRs clustered in the first cohort also tended to co-occur in the approximately 120 validation repertoires. The validation cohort had no HLA typing available for a later analysis, so co-occurrence within that cohort was assessed over all 120 or so repertoires. Most TCR sequences were observed very rarely across donors, whereas some public TCRs were present in many individuals.

V is pared back by 7 bases and J by 5 bases, with 18 bases lying between the germline termini. There are 14 amino acids in the CDR3, from cysteine to phenylalanine inclusive. Solely the CDR3 DNA is kept, with 42 bases framed from the first base. Reading the germline V gene (reference sequence) gives CDR1 LNHDA and CDR2 SQIVND. The donors were included in the validation cohort of some 110 subjects, a group kept apart from the roughly 670-subject first cohort. Preparation of the library involved the immunoSEQ multiplex PCR assay. The published analysis was carried out like this. To diagnose cytomegalovirus status from the catalog of TCR beta chain sequences, a statistical classification framework was built. The table comes from immuneACCESS by way of TCRdb, which keeps in-frame sequences with V and J called. Part of the clones is missing from these tables; in studies checked, under half for an unresolved V gene and the rest for unknown reasons. The D gene and trimming were derived from the DNA, and the V and J assignments and clone size from that table. Here the sample has roughly 220,000 clones; roughly 84% occur a single time. Around 15% of the sample is taken by the ten largest.

Rearrangement joined TRBV19 to TRBJ2-7; 6 matching bases give a weak D call of TRBD1. This receptor was taken from a woman aged 25-40 years in good health and CMV-seropositive. The sequenced sample was PBMCs. The CDR3 sequence is CASKLGQWDDEQYF. The sequence in DNA is TGTGCCAGTAAACTTGGACAGTGGGACGACGAGCAGTACTTC.